A single sample gave rise to the 14 T cell receptor beta chains below, sequenced in a study of blood T cell repertoires in COVID-19. Assay used: immunoSEQ multiplex PCR; TCRdb lists only in-frame clones, some missing. This sample has just over 250,000 clones, with about 85% found just once. The sequencing input was peripheral blood. The receptor set was obtained from a man between 60 and 75 years old who had recovered from COVID-19.

The chain has TRBV29-1 and TRBJ1-1; no reliable D call. Per germline, CDR1 SQVTM and CDR2 ANQGSEA. V shed 2 bases and J shed 8 bases, with 15 bases lying between them. The CDR3 is made up of 13 amino acids. CDR3: CSVESGARLEAFF. Here the CDR3 DNA reads TGCAGCGTTGAATCGGGAGCCCGTCTCGAAGCTTTCTTT.

This clone occurred once. This chain joins TRBV24-1 and TRBJ1-1; 8 bases agree with TRBD1. The CDR3 spans 14 residues. V trimming: 5 bases; J trimming: 4 bases; junction bases outside the gene matches: 5. In germline, CDR1 is KGHDR, CDR2 SFDVKD. The CDR3 region has the DNA TGTGCCACCAGTGGTACAGGGGGAAGCACTGAAGCTTTCTTT. Its translation: CATSGTGGSTEAFF.

The V gene is TRBV6-2 or TRBV6-3, the J gene TRBJ2-7; 7 bases line up with TRBD1. Germline CDR1 is MNHEY and CDR2 is SVGEGT. V lost 8 bases to trimming and J lost 6 bases; unmatched junction nucleotides: 7. The CDR3 spans 12 residues. The CDR3: CASCRQGLEQYF. The CDR3 region has the DNA TGTGCCAGCTGCCGACAGGGTCTCGAGCAGTACTTC.

The CDR3 here is CASRDRDGARGTYNEQFF. The CDR3 DNA reads TGTGCCAGCAGGGACAGGGACGGGGCAAGGGGGACCTACAATGAGCAGTTCTTC. This chain joins TRBV11-2 and TRBJ2-1, with 8 bases that match TRBD1. The CDR3 length is 18 residues. CDR1 is SGHAT, CDR2 FQNNGV, per germline. The ends lost 6 bases at V and 2 bases at J; junction bases unmatched: 15.

The genes are TRBV4-2 and TRBJ1-4; 10 bases line up with TRBD1. CDR1 is LGHNA, CDR2 YNFKEQ, per germline. J lost 8 bases, V lost 0 bases, and 12 bases had no gene match. The CDR3 contains 18 residues. The CDR3 nucleotides read TGTGCCAGCAGCCAAGAGGTGGGACAGGGGACATTCGGGGAAAAACTGTTTTTT. Residues: CASSQEVGQGTFGEKLFF.

The chain employs TRBV7-3 and TRBJ1-2; TRBD1 aligns across 9 bases. CDR1 and CDR2 from the germline V gene are SGHTA and FQGTGA. Trimming cost V 3 bases and J 6 bases; bases outside gene matches: 2. CDR3 length: 13 amino acids. CDR3 in DNA: TGTGCCAGCAGCTTGGGACAGGGAGATGGCTACACCTTC. Translating it yields CASSLGQGDGYTF.

The chain is built from TRBV24-1 and TRBJ2-4, with 9 bases that match TRBD1. Germline V gene data show CDR1 as KGHDR and CDR2 as SFDVKD. This CDR3 is 18 amino acids long. V gave up 11 bases and J gave up 1 base; unmatched junction bases: 17. CDR3 sequence (DNA): TGTGCCATAAGGCATCAGGGACAGGGTAATGGGGCCAAAAACATTCAGTACTTC. Amino acids: CAIRHQGQGNGAKNIQYF.

V usage is TRBV5-1 and J usage is TRBJ2-7, with TRBD1 as a possible D gene (6 bases). Germline CDR1 and CDR2: SGHRS and YFSETQ. This CDR3 region has 16 residues. The ends were cut back, 4 bases at V and 2 bases at J, with 19 bases in the middle. CDR3 in amino acids: CASSPQGRAIPYEQYF. CDR3 DNA: TGCGCCAGCAGCCCCCAGGGGCGGGCGATCCCCTACGAGCAGTACTTC.

In regard to this clone: At the DNA level, this CDR3 is encoded by other sequences in the same sample as well. The V gene is TRBV5-1, the J gene TRBJ2-7; no clear D gene. CDR1 SGHRS and CDR2 YFSETQ come from the germline V gene. V lost 0 bases to trimming and J lost 2 bases, with 6 bases between them. The CDR3 is 13 amino acids. CDR3 in DNA: TGCGCCAGCAGCTTGGTCAGCGCCTACGAGCAGTACTTC. This codes for CASSLVSAYEQYF. Full variable domain (remainder filled in from reference TRBV5-1 and TRBJ2-7): KAGVTQTPRYLIKTRGQQVTLSCSPISGHRSVSWYQQTPGQGLQFLFEYFSETQRNKGNFPGRFSGRQFSNSRSEMNVSTLELGDSALYLCASSLVSAYEQYFGPGTRLTVT.

The chain combines TRBV18 with TRBJ2-6, with TRBD1 matching 9 bases. J was trimmed by 1 base and V by 3 bases; bases with no gene match: 7. Per germline, CDR1 KGHSH and CDR2 LQKENI. This CDR3 has 18 residues. The CDR3 DNA follows: TGTGCCAGCTCACCGAGGACAGGGGCCCTATCTGGGGCCAACGTCCTGACTTTC. Amino acids: CASSPRTGALSGANVLTF.

The rearrangement joins TRBV6-2 or TRBV6-3 to TRBJ2-5; the match to TRBD2 covers 9 bases. The V segment lost 3 bases and the J segment 5 bases; nucleotides outside the gene matches: 7. The length of the CDR3 is 15 residues. Germline V CDR1 and CDR2: MNHEY, SVGEGT. The CDR3 sequence: CASSYLRGGSETQYF. As DNA, the CDR3 is TGTGCCAGCAGTTATTTGCGGGGGGGCTCGGAGACCCAGTACTTC.

This chain uses TRBV5-1 with TRBJ2-1; 7 nucleotides line up with TRBD2. The V gene end was trimmed by 0 bases and the J gene end by 3 bases; junction bases not matched to a gene: 6. Germline V gene data show CDR1 as SGHRS and CDR2 as YFSETQ. The CDR3 is 16 residues long. DNA of the CDR3: TGCGCCAGCAGCTTGGCCGGCCGGGGGGACTACAATGAGCAGTTCTTC. Its translation: CASSLAGRGDYNEQFF.

The chain joins TRBV10-3 to TRBJ2-7; maybe TRBD2 (6 bases). Per the germline V gene, CDR1 is ENHRY and CDR2 is SYGVKD. V dropped 0 bases and J dropped 2 bases, with 11 bases sitting between them. The CDR3 sequence is 15 residues long. The CDR3 protein is CAISESGGGAYEQYF. The CDR3 DNA is TGTGCCATCAGTGAGTCCGGGGGAGGAGCCTACGAGCAGTACTTC.

This chain links TRBV11-2 with TRBJ2-7; 10 bases map to TRBD2. V lost 8 bases to trimming and J lost 5 bases; unmatched junction nucleotides: 6. The length of the CDR3 is 13 residues. Germline V gene sequence: CDR1 SGHAT, CDR2 FQNNGV. CDR3 bases: TGTGCCAGCCTTACCGGGACTAGCGACGAGCAGTACTTC. Translated: CASLTGTSDEQYF.